This TCR beta chain was identified during a study of T-cell reconstitution after alpha-beta-depleted transplantation in children. This CDR3 is built from 14 residues. V dropped 8 bases and J dropped 11 bases, with 22 bases sitting between them. This clonotype has just a few counts. Its antigen is not known. Preparation of the TCRbeta library involved a method that used unique molecular identifiers. One entry per CDR3 protein, called by TCRdb with MiXCR from the PCR reads. The sample holds some 130,000 distinct CDR3 sequences, 9.7% seen once. Broader study findings: Among T cells one year after transplant, newly produced cells accounted for most counts and diversity. Reportedly, roughly two months post-transplant, alpha-beta T cells arose from several hundred expanded graft clones.

This chain uses TRBV12-3 or TRBV12-4 with TRBJ2-1; D is perhaps TRBD2 (7 bases). The origin of this receptor is a girl under three years old who had a stem cell transplant for combined immunodeficiency, so the T cells may come from the graft donor. The specimen comprised PBMCs, mostly from graft donor cells, sampled 180 days after TCRalphabeta/CD19-depleted stem cell transplant. DNA of the CDR3: TGTGCCAGCGGTCTGGGAGGGGGGGCCGGAAAGCAGTTCTTC. Translated, it gives CASGLGGGAGKQFF.